This entry lists 28 T cell receptor beta chains sequenced from one sample in a study of blood T cell repertoires in COVID-19. TCRdb's table, derived via immunoSEQ multiplex PCR, lists solely in-frame clones and lacks some. Found here are 330,000 or so clones, 80% to 90% of them singletons; the top ten hold approximately 9.9%. Sequenced material: peripheral blood. The receptors come from a man aged 30-40 years with COVID-19, enrolled during active disease.

The chain has TRBV18 and TRBJ2-2; TRBD1 is a possible D gene (6 bases). This CDR3 has 14 residues. With 5 bases removed from V and 5 bases from J, the gap between germline ends came to 12 bases. Germline loops: CDR1 KGHSH, CDR2 LQKENI. Written as DNA, the CDR3 is TGTGCCAGCTCAGCCCGTCAGGGGACCGGGGAGCTGTTTTTT. It yields the protein CASSARQGTGELFF.

This chain links TRBV29-1 with TRBJ2-7; D might be TRBD2 (5 bases). The germline V gene encodes CDR1 SQVTM and CDR2 ANQGSEA. V was cut by 4 bases and J by 0 bases, with 13 bases left in between. The CDR3 is 14 amino acids. Here the CDR3 reads CSVGGAKNSYEQYF. Written as DNA, the CDR3 is TGCAGCGTTGGGGGAGCGAAAAACTCCTACGAGCAGTACTTC.

This clone has a handful of counts. CDR3 DNA sequence: TGTGCCAGCAGTGGACGGCAGGGAAATTCACCCCTCCACTTT. Translating gives CASSGRQGNSPLHF. The chain combines TRBV2 with TRBJ1-6; maybe TRBD1 (5 bases). Trimming shortened V by 4 bases and J by 7 bases, and 11 bases separated the two germline ends. The germline V gene encodes CDR1 SNHLY and CDR2 FYNNEI. CDR3 length equals 14 residues.

DNA of the CDR3: TGTGCCAGCAGCGTTACCCCGGGACAGGGGAGCTATGGCTACACCTTC. Encoded protein: CASSVTPGQGSYGYTF. V gene TRBV7-2 combines with J gene TRBJ1-2, with 10 nucleotides matching TRBD1. There are 16 residues in the CDR3. In germline, CDR1 is SGHTA, CDR2 FQGNSA. The V gene end was trimmed by 5 bases and the J gene end by 4 bases; junction bases not matched to a gene: 10.

This chain connects TRBV9 to TRBJ2-7, with 7 nucleotides matching TRBD2. Germline V gives CDR1 SGDLS, CDR2 YYNGEE. The CDR3 sequence is 16 residues long. V shed 4 bases and J 1 base; nucleotides not matched to a gene: 11. The CDR3 loop is CASSPRVGGLSYEQYF. Written as DNA, the CDR3 is TGTGCCAGCAGCCCCCGTGTGGGAGGGCTTTCCTACGAGCAGTACTTC. The full variable domain, rest sourced from reference TRBV9 and TRBJ2-7, is DSGVTQTPKHLITATGQRVTLRCSPRSGDLSVYWYQQSLDQGLQFLIQYYNGEERAKGNILERFSAQQFPDLHSELNLSSLELGDSALYFCASSPRVGGLSYEQYFGPGTRLTVT.

This clone was detected once. The V call is TRBV4-2, the J call TRBJ2-1; TRBD2 might be the D (6 bases). From germline, CDR1 is LGHNA and CDR2 YNFKEQ. The V gene lost 1 base and the J gene lost 5 bases, with 15 bases spanning the gap. This CDR3 is 16 amino acids long. CDR3 nucleotides: TGTGCCAGCAGCCAAGCCTCCGGGACTCCCAACAATGAGCAGTTCTTC. It translates to CASSQASGTPNNEQFF.

This sequence joins TRBV15 and TRBJ2-3, with 8 bases identical to TRBD2. V trimming: 2 bases; J trimming: 2 bases; junction bases outside the gene matches: 6. Per germline, CDR1 LNHNV and CDR2 YYDKDF (reference sequence). The CDR3 totals 16 residues. The CDR3 DNA sequence: TGTGCCACCAGCAGAAGGAGCGGGGGTATCACAGATACGCAGTATTTT. Amino acid sequence: CATSRRSGGITDTQYF.

This clone was counted between two and nine times. CDR3 sequence: CASTPRGLAGQGAGGYTF. CDR3 sequence (DNA): TGTGCCAGCACACCAAGAGGACTCGCGGGACAGGGGGCGGGTGGCTACACCTTC. This rearrangement joins TRBV27 to TRBJ1-2, with TRBD1 identical over 12 bases. Germline values: CDR1 MNHEY, CDR2 SMNVEV (reference sequence). The CDR3 has 18 residues. Germline trimming cut 7 bases from V and 7 bases from J; bases unmatched to any gene: 19.

The chain employs TRBV5-1 and TRBJ2-1, with 7 bases aligning to TRBD1. The length of the CDR3 is 14 residues. Germline CDR1 SGHRS, CDR2 YFSETQ. J was trimmed by 8 bases and V by 4 bases; bases with no gene match: 9. This CDR3 reads CASSLGQAKDEQFF. As DNA, the CDR3 is TGCGCCAGCAGCCTAGGACAGGCGAAGGATGAGCAGTTCTTC.

This clone was seen just once. The J gene is TRBJ2-1, the V gene TRBV7-9; D not resolved. Germline V gives CDR1 SEHNR, CDR2 FQNEAQ (reference sequence). The V gene lost 3 bases and the J gene lost 5 bases, with 2 bases spanning the gap. This CDR3 spans 11 amino acids. The CDR3 reads CASSFDNEQFF. For the CDR3, the DNA is TGTGCCAGCAGCTTCGACAATGAGCAGTTCTTC.

The genes are TRBV29-1 and TRBJ2-1; the match to TRBD1 covers 7 bases. The trim removed 7 bases at V and 3 bases at J, leaving 9 bases unmatched. The V gene's germline CDR1 is SQVTM and CDR2 ANQGSEA. The length of the CDR3 is 14 residues. The CDR3, as DNA: TGCAGCGCCCCAGGGGGTAATAACTACAATGAGCAGTTCTTC. It encodes CSAPGGNNYNEQFF.

The V and J genes are TRBV11-1 and TRBJ2-5; D possibly corresponds to TRBD2 (6 bases). The germline CDR1 and CDR2 sequences are SGHAT and FQDESV (reference sequence). Deletions cut 2 bases from V and 4 bases from J, with 11 bases between. The CDR3 sequence is 14 residues long. The CDR3 nucleotides are TGTGCCAGCAGCTTATCGGGGGTGGGAGAGACCCAGTACTTC. This translates into CASSLSGVGETQYF.

The chain combines TRBV11-2 with TRBJ2-3; D perhaps matches TRBD2 (6 bases). The CDR3 totals 16 residues. CDR1 SGHAT and CDR2 FQNNGV come from the germline V gene. V was shortened by 5 bases and J by 3 bases, with 18 bases between the two germline ends. The CDR3, as DNA: TGTGCCAGCAGCCCCGACTGGAGGGGTAGTACAGATACGCAGTATTTT. Protein: CASSPDWRGSTDTQYF.

The chain carries TRBV6-5 and TRBJ2-1, with D maybe TRBD2 (5 bases). The CDR3 loop spans 14 amino acids. Trimming shortened V by 8 bases and J by 1 base, and 12 bases separated the two germline ends. Looked up from germline, CDR1 is MNHEY and CDR2 is SVGAGI. The CDR3 loop is CASGFGLSYNEQFF. The CDR3 bases are TGTGCCAGCGGGTTTGGACTGTCCTACAATGAGCAGTTCTTC.

This chain connects TRBV19 to TRBJ1-3; 7 bases map to TRBD1. Germline trimming cut 4 bases from V and 3 bases from J; bases unmatched to any gene: 3. This CDR3 has 14 amino acids. Germline V gives CDR1 LNHDA, CDR2 SQIVND (reference sequence). CDR3 bases: TGTGCCAGTAGTAGCCGACAGGGTGGAAACACCATATATTTT. Translating gives CASSSRQGGNTIYF. Combining the CDR3 with reference TRBV19 and TRBJ1-3 gives the whole variable domain DGGITQSPKYLFRKEGQNVTLSCEQNLNHDAMYWYRQDPGQGLRLIYYSQIVNDFQKGDIAEGYSVSREKKESFPLTVTSAQKNPTAFYLCASSSRQGGNTIYFGEGSWLTVV.

The CDR3: CASSLSDRIRDSQETQYF. CDR3 DNA: TGCGCCAGCAGCTTGAGTGATAGAATCCGGGACAGCCAAGAGACCCAGTACTTC. The V call is TRBV5-1, the J call TRBJ2-5; 7 bases fit TRBD1. The germline V gene has CDR1 SGHRS and CDR2 YFSETQ. This CDR3 contains 18 residues. V gave up 1 base and J gave up 1 base; unmatched junction bases: 13.

The chain links TRBV6-5 to TRBJ2-7, with D perhaps matching TRBD2 (6 bases). Trimming removed 6 bases from V and 2 bases from J, with 14 bases in between. This CDR3 contains 14 residues. Germline loops: CDR1 MNHEY, CDR2 SVGAGI. The CDR3 loop reads CASRFGTGPYEQYF. In DNA form, the CDR3 reads TGTGCCAGCAGATTTGGGACTGGACCCTACGAGCAGTACTTC.

The gene calls are TRBV28 and TRBJ1-6; D perhaps matches TRBD1 (6 bases). The CDR3 length is 15 residues. Trimming pared 1 base from V and 7 bases from J, leaving 11 bases between. CDR1 and CDR2 (germline): MDHEN, SYDVKM. The DNA of the CDR3 is TGTGCCAGCAGTTTATCGAGCAGGGGAAATTCACCCCTCCACTTT. It translates to CASSLSSRGNSPLHF.

The rearrangement uses TRBV9 and TRBJ1-2; TRBD1 aligns across 9 bases. Trimming took 3 bases from V and 6 from J; bases not matched to a gene: 9. CDR1 is SGDLS and CDR2 is YYNGEE in the germline V gene. CDR3 length: 15 amino acids. The DNA for the CDR3 is TGTGCCAGCAGCGCCCGGGACAGGGAGCTCAATGGCTACACCTTC. As protein: CASSARDRELNGYTF. Full variable domain (outside the CDR3, taken from reference TRBV9 and TRBJ1-2): DSGVTQTPKHLITATGQRVTLRCSPRSGDLSVYWYQQSLDQGLQFLIQYYNGEERAKGNILERFSAQQFPDLHSELNLSSLELGDSALYFCASSARDRELNGYTFGSGTRLTVV.

The chain is built from TRBV6-5 and TRBJ1-2; 7 nucleotides align to TRBD1. Germline CDR1 and CDR2: MNHEY and SVGAGI. This CDR3 has 15 amino acids. With 6 bases clipped from V and 0 bases from J, the junction kept 7 bases outside the gene matches. The CDR3 bases are TGTGCCAGCAGACCAGGGGGAATAGCTAACTATGGCTACACCTTC. Its protein product is CASRPGGIANYGYTF.

The rearrangement uses TRBV15 and TRBJ2-1; D might be TRBD1 (5 bases). Germline lookup yields CDR1 LNHNV and CDR2 YYDKDF (reference sequence). CDR3 size: 19 residues. The V and J ends lost 5 bases and 0 bases respectively, with 23 bases between them. CDR3 coding DNA: TGTGCCACCAGCGGAAACCCTCCCTGGGGCGCTAGCTCCTACAATGAGCAGTTCTTC. It specifies CATSGNPPWGASSYNEQFF.

The rearrangement uses TRBV27 and TRBJ2-5, with 7 bases aligning to TRBD1. The CDR3 loop spans 15 amino acids. V was clipped by 6 bases and J by 4 bases; unmatched bases: 11. Germline V gene data show CDR1 as MNHEY and CDR2 as SMNVEV (reference sequence). The DNA of the CDR3 is TGTGCCAGCAGCCCCTGGGCAGGGGGTGGAGAGACCCAGTACTTC. This encodes CASSPWAGGGETQYF.

This clone was detected only once. The chain recombines TRBV29-1 with TRBJ1-4; D perhaps matches TRBD1 (6 bases). V lost 0 bases and J lost 7, with 12 bases in between. The germline V gene has CDR1 SQVTM and CDR2 ANQGSEA. The CDR3 consists of 14 residues. In DNA form, the CDR3 reads TGCAGCGTTGAAGATAGCAGGGGAAGTGAAAAACTGTTTTTT. Its translation is CSVEDSRGSEKLFF. The full variable domain, its missing parts supplied by reference TRBV29-1 and TRBJ1-4, is SAVISQKPSRDICQRGTSLTIQCQVDSQVTMMFWYRQQPGQSLTLIATANQGSEATYESGFVIDKFPISRPNLTFSTLTVSNMSPEDSSIYLCSVEDSRGSEKLFFGSGTQLSVL.

This clone came up once. V and J are TRBV3-1 (or the pseudogene TRBV3-2) and TRBJ1-1; no definite D call. The CDR3 length is 14 residues. V lost 4 bases to trimming and J lost 1 base, with 10 bases between them. The germline V gene encodes CDR1 LGHDT and CDR2 YNNKEL (reference sequence). CDR3 in amino acids: CASSPGRANTEAFF. In DNA form, the CDR3 reads TGTGCCAGCAGCCCCGGGAGAGCGAACACTGAAGCTTTCTTT.

This chain uses TRBV9 with TRBJ2-3; 12 bases line up with TRBD2. J gave up 3 bases and V 8 bases, and 7 bases lay outside the gene matches. This CDR3 region has 15 residues. Germline V gene data show CDR1 as SGDLS and CDR2 as YYNGEE. The CDR3 bases are TGTGCCAGTCGCGTAGGGACTAGCGGGACAGATACGCAGTATTTT. This sequence encodes CASRVGTSGTDTQYF.

The chain uses TRBV7-2 and TRBJ1-2; TRBD1 matches 7 bases. Germline CDR1 is SGHTA and CDR2 is FQGNSA. There are 14 residues in the CDR3. Trimming took 4 bases from V and 4 from J; bases not matched to a gene: 6. DNA for the CDR3: TGTGCCAGCAGCTCAGAACAGGGGACCTATGGCTACACCTTC. It specifies CASSSEQGTYGYTF.

V is TRBV7-3 and J is TRBJ2-7; 8 bases align to TRBD1. Germline V CDR1 and CDR2: SGHTA, FQGTGA. The length of the CDR3 is 13 residues. J lost 2 bases, V lost 4 bases, and 1 base had no gene match. The CDR3 DNA sequence: TGTGCCAGCAGCTCAGGGGGCACCTACGAGCAGTACTTC. It specifies CASSSGGTYEQYF.

V is TRBV7-2 and J is TRBJ2-1; TRBD2 is a possible D gene (5 bases). Germline assignment: CDR1 SGHTA and CDR2 FQGNSA. Between the trimmed V and J ends, which lost 2 bases and 10 bases, there was a span of 9 bases. The CDR3 runs to 12 residues. For the CDR3, the DNA is TGTGCCAGCAGCTTATACCAGCGGGAGCAGTTCTTC. It yields the protein CASSLYQREQFF.